This T cell receptor beta chain was identified in a study of blood T cell repertoires in COVID-19. Study-level information: The origin of the acute and convalescent COVID-19 samples was the United States, Italy and Spain. T cells, B-cell-depleted T cells, or PBMCs supplied cDNA or gDNA.

As originally analysed: For nucleated cells, counts were estimated from reference gene primer amplification. Assay: immunoSEQ multiplex PCR; the TCRdb copy retains only in-frame clones and omits some. Clone size and the V and J calls come from that table; the DNA yielded D and trimming. The sample includes roughly 250,000 clones, 70% to 85% seen only once; the top ten take 4%. Looked up from germline, CDR1 is MNHNS and CDR2 is SASEGT. The CDR3 is 15 amino acids. V shed 2 bases and J shed 0 bases, with 10 bases lying between them. The receptor was derived from a woman aged 35 to 49 with active or convalescent COVID-19. The gene calls are TRBV6-1 and TRBJ1-1, with a possible D match to TRBD1 (5 bases). The specimen was peripheral blood. The CDR3: CASSEQGLVNTEAFF. DNA of the CDR3: TGTGCCAGCAGTGAACAGGGATTGGTGAACACTGAAGCTTTCTTT.